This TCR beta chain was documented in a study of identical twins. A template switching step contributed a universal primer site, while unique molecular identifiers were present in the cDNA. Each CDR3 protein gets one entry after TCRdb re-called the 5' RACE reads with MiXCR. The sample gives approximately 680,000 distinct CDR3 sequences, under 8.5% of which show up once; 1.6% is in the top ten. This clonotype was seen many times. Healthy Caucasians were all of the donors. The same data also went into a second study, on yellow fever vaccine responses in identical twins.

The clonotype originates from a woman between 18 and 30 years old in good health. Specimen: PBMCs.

CDR3: CASSLDGLGDEKLFF. DNA for the CDR3: TGCGCCAGCAGCTTGGACGGATTGGGGGATGAAAAACTGTTTTTT. The chain has TRBV5-1 and TRBJ1-4; D might be TRBD1 (5 bases). The CDR3 sequence is 15 residues long. Germline V lookup: CDR1 SGHRS, CDR2 YFSETQ. The V end lost 0 bases, the J end lost 6 bases, and 12 bases lay between the germline ends.